Following are 5 T cell receptor beta chains from one sample sequenced in a study of cytomegalovirus exposure and HLA in healthy donors. Repertoires were generated with immunoSEQ multiplex PCR, while TCRdb's copy carries only in-frame clones and drops some. The table lists about 360,000 clones, about nine tenths of them singletons. The sequenced sample was PBMCs. The receptors were sampled from a woman between 18 and 29 years old in good health and CMV-seronegative.

This clone was observed a few times. Other nucleotide sequences in the sample specify the same CDR3. This sequence joins TRBV28 and TRBJ2-5; 9 positions match TRBD1. This CDR3 has 15 amino acids. The V and J ends lost 3 bases and 1 base, in that order; junction bases with no gene match: 3. From germline, CDR1 is MDHEN and CDR2 SYDVKM. CDR3 amino acids: CASSLTGGGQETQYF. The CDR3 nucleotides are TGTGCCAGCAGTTTGACAGGGGGGGGCCAAGAGACCCAGTACTTC.

This chain joins TRBV28 and TRBJ2-7; tentative D call: TRBD1 (6 bases). Trimming pared 6 bases from V and 7 bases from J, leaving 19 bases between. Germline-derived CDR1 and CDR2 are MDHEN and SYDVKM. There are 14 residues in the CDR3. The CDR3 is CASSYRVFSREQYF. In DNA form, the CDR3 reads TGTGCCAGCAGCTACAGGGTTTTTTCGCGGGAGCAGTACTTC.

To note about this clone: The sample carries other DNA sequences with the same CDR3. The V gene is TRBV5-1, the J gene TRBJ2-7; 8 nucleotides agree with TRBD2. The CDR3 has 14 amino acids. The ends lost 1 base at V and 1 base at J; junction bases unmatched: 1. CDR1 is SGHRS, CDR2 YFSETQ, per germline. CDR3 amino acids: CASSLSGGSYEQYF. CDR3 in DNA: TGCGCCAGCAGCTTGTCGGGAGGGTCCTACGAGCAGTACTTC.

J is TRBJ2-2 and V is TRBV18; 14 bases match TRBD2. V was pared by 3 bases and J by 6 bases, with 3 bases of the junction left unmatched. Germline V gene lookup returns CDR1 KGHSH and CDR2 LQKENI. The CDR3 totals 16 residues. The CDR3 loop is CASSPPGLAGAGELFF. DNA of the CDR3: TGTGCCAGCTCACCGCCGGGACTAGCGGGAGCCGGGGAGCTGTTTTTT. Combining the CDR3 with reference TRBV18 and TRBJ2-2 gives the whole variable domain NAGVMQNPRHLVRRRGQEARLRCSPMKGHSHVYWYRQLPEEGLKFMVYLQKENIIDESGMPKERFSAEFPKEGPSILRIQQVVRGDSAAYFCASSPPGLAGAGELFFGEGSRLTVL.

The chain employs TRBV18 and TRBJ1-1, with D perhaps matching TRBD1 (6 bases). The CDR3 contains 14 residues. Trimming removed 6 bases from V and 3 bases from J, with 14 bases in between. CDR1 and CDR2 (germline): KGHSH, LQKENI. The CDR3 DNA follows: TGTGCCAGCTCCCCAAACGACAGGTACACTGAAGCTTTCTTT. This codes for CASSPNDRYTEAFF.